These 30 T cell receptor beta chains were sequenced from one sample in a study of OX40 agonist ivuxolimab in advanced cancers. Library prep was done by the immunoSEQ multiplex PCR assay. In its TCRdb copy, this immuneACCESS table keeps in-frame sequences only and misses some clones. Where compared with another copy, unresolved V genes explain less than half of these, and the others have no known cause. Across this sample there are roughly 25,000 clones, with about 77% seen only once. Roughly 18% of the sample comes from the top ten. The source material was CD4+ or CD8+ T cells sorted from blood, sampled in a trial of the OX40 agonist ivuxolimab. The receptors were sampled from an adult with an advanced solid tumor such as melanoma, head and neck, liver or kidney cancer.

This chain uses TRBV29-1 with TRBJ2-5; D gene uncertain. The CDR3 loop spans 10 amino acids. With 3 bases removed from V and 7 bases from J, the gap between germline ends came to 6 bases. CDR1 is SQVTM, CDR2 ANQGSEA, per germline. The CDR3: CSVDGGTQYF. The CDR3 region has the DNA TGCAGCGTTGATGGTGGGACCCAGTACTTC. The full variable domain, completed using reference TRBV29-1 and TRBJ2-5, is SAVISQKPSRDICQRGTSLTIQCQVDSQVTMMFWYRQQPGQSLTLIATANQGSEATYESGFVIDKFPISRPNLTFSTLTVSNMSPEDSSIYLCSVDGGTQYFGPGTRLLVL.

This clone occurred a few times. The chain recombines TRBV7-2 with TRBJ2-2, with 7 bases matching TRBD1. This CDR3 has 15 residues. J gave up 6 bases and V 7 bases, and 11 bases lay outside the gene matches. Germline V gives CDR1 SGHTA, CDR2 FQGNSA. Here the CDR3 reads CASKPGTALPGELFF. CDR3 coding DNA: TGTGCCAGCAAACCCGGGACAGCCCTACCCGGGGAGCTGTTTTTT.

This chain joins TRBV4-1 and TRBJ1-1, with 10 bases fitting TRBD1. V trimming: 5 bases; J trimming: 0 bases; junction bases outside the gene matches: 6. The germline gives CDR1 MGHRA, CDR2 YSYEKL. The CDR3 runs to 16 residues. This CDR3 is CASSRRDRGLNTEAFF. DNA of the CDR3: TGCGCCAGCAGCAGACGGGACAGGGGTCTGAACACTGAAGCTTTCTTT.

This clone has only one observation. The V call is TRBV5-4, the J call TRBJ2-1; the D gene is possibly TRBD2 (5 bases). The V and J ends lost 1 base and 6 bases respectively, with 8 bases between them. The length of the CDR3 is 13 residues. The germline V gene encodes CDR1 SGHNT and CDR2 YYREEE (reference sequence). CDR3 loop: CASSLRGGNEQFF. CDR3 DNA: TGTGCCAGCAGCTTGCGGGGTGGCAATGAGCAGTTCTTC. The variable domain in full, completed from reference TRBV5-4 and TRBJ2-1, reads ETGVTQSPTHLIKTRGQQVTLRCSSQSGHNTVSWYQQALGQGPQFIFQYYREEENGRGNFPPRFSGLQFPNYSSELNVNALELDDSALYLCASSLRGGNEQFFGPGTRLTVL.

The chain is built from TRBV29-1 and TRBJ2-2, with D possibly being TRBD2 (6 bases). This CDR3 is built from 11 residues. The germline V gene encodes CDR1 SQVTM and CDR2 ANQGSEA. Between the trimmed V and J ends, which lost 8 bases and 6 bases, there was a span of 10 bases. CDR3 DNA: TGCAGCTTCCGACTAGCCGGGGAGCTGTTTTTT. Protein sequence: CSFRLAGELFF.

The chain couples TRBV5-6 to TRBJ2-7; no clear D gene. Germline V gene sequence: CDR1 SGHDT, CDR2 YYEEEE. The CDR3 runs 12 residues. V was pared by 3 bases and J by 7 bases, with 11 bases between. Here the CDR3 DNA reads TGTGCCAGCAGCTCGGACCACGCTGAGCAGTACTTC. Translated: CASSSDHAEQYF.

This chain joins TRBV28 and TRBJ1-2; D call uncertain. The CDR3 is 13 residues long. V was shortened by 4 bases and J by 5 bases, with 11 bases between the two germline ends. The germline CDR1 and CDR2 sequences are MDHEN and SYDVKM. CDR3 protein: CASSSDGLYGYTF. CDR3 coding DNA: TGTGCCAGCAGTTCGGACGGTCTTTATGGCTACACCTTC.

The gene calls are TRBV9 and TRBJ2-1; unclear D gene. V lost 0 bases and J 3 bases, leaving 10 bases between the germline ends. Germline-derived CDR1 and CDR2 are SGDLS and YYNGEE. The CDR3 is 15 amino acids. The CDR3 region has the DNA TGTGCCAGCAGCGTAGTCGAGGATTACTACAATGAGCAGTTCTTC. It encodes CASSVVEDYYNEQFF.

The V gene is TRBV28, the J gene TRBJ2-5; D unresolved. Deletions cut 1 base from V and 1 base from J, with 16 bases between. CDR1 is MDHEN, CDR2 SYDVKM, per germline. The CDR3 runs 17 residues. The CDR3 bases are TGTGCCAGCAGTTTATTCCCCCCAGGAGCCCTCCAAGAGACCCAGTACTTC. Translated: CASSLFPPGALQETQYF.

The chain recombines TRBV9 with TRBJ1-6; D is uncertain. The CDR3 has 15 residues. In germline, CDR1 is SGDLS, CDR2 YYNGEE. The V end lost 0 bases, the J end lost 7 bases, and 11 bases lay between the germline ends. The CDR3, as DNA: TGTGCCAGCAGCGTAGGATGGGATGGGAATTCACCCCTCCACTTT. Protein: CASSVGWDGNSPLHF.

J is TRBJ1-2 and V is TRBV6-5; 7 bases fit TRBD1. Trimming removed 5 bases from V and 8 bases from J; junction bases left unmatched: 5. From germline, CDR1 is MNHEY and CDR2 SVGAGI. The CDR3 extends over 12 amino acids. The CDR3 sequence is CASSQGVTGYTF. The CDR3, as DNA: TGTGCCAGCAGTCAGGGGGTGACGGGCTACACCTTC.

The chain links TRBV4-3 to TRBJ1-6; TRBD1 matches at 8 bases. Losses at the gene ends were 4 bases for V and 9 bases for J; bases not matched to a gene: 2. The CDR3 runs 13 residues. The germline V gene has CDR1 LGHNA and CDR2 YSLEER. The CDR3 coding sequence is TGCGCCAGCAGCCTCGACAGGGGTTCACCCCTCCACTTT. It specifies CASSLDRGSPLHF.

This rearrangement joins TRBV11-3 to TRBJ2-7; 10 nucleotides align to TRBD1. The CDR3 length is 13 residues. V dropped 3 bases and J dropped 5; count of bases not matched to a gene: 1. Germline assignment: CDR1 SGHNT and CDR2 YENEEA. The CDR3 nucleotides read TGTGCCAGCAGCTTGGGACAGGGGAACGAGCAGTACTTC. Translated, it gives CASSLGQGNEQYF.

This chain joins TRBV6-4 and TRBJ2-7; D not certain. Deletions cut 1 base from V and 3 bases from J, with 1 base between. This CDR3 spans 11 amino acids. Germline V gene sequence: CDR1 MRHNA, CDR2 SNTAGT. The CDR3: CASSDFYEQYF. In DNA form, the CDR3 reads TGTGCCAGCAGTGACTTCTACGAGCAGTACTTC.

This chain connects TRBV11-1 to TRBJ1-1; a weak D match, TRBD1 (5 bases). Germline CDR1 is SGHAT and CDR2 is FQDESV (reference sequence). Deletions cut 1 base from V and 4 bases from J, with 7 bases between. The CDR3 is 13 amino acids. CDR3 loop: CASSLGRATEAFF. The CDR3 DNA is TGTGCCAGCAGCTTAGGCAGGGCCACTGAAGCTTTCTTT.

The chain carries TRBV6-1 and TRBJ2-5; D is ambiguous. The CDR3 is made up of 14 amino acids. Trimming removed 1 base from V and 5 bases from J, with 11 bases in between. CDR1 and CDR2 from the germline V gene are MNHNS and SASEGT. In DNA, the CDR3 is TGTGCCAGCAGTGAAGTGGTGGGGTGGGAGACCCAGTACTTC. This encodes CASSEVVGWETQYF.

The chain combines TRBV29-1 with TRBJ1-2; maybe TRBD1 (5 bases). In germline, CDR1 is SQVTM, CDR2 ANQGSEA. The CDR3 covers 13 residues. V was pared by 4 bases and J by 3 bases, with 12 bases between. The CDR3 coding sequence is TGCAGCGTTGGTCGGGGGAGAGACTATGGCTACACCTTC. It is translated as CSVGRGRDYGYTF. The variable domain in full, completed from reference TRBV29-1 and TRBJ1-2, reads SAVISQKPSRDICQRGTSLTIQCQVDSQVTMMFWYRQQPGQSLTLIATANQGSEATYESGFVIDKFPISRPNLTFSTLTVSNMSPEDSSIYLCSVGRGRDYGYTFGSGTRLTVV.

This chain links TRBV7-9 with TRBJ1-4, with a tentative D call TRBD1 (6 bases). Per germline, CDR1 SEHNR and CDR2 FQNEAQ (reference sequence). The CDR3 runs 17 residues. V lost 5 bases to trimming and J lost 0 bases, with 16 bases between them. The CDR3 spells CASSEGKGVTTNEKLFF. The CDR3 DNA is TGTGCCAGCAGCGAAGGAAAGGGGGTAACAACTAATGAAAAACTGTTTTTT.

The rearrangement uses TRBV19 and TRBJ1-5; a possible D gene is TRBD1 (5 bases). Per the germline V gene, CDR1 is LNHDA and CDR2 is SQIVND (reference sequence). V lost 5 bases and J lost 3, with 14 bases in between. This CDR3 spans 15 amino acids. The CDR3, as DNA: TGTGCCAGTAGTGTCGGCGACAGACTCAATCAGCCCCAGCATTTT. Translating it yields CASSVGDRLNQPQHF.

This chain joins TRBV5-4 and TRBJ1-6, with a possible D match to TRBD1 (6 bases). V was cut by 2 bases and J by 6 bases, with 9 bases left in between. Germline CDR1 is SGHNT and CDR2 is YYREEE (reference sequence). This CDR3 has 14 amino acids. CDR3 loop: CASSLGGVNSPLHF. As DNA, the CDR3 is TGTGCCAGCAGCTTAGGGGGGGTTAATTCACCCCTCCACTTT.

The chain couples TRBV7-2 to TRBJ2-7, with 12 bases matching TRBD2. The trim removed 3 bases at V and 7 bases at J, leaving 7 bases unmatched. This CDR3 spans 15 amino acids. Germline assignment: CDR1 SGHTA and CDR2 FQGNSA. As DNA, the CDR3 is TGTGCCAGCAGCTTCGGACTAGCGGGAATGAGGGAGCAGTACTTC. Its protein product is CASSFGLAGMREQYF. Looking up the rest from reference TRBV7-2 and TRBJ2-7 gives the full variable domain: GAGVSQSPSNKVTEKGKDVELRCDPISGHTALYWYRQSLGQGLEFLIYFQGNSAPDKSGLPSDRFSAERTGGSVSTLTIQRTQQEDSAVYLCASSFGLAGMREQYFGPGTRLTVT.

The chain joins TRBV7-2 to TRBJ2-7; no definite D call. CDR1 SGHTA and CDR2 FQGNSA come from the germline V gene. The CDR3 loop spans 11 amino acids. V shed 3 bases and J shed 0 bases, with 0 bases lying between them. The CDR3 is CASSFSYEQYF. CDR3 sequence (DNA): TGTGCCAGCAGCTTCTCCTACGAGCAGTACTTC.

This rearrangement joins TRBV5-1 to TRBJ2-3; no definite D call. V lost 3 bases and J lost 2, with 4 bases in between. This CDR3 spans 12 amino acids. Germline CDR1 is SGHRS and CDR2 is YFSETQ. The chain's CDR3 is CASSWNTDTQYF. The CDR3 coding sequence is TGCGCCAGCAGCTGGAACACAGATACGCAGTATTTT.

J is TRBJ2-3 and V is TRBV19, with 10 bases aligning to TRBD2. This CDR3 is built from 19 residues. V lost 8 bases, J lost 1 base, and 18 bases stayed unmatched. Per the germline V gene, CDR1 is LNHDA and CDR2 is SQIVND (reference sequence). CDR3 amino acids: CASAWTSGHVDFGTDTQYF. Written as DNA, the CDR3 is TGTGCCAGTGCCTGGACTAGCGGACATGTGGATTTTGGCACAGATACGCAGTATTTT.

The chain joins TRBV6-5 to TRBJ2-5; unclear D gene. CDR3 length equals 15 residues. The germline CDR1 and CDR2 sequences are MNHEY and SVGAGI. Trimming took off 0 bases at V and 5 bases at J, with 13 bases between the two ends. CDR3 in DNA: TGTGCCAGCAGTTACTCGATTGGAGCCCTGGAGACCCAGTACTTC. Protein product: CASSYSIGALETQYF.

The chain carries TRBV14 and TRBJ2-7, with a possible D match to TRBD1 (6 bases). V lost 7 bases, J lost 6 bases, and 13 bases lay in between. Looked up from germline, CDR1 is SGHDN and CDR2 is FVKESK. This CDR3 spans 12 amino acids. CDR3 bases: TGTGCCAGCAATAAGGGGGTCGGCGAGCAGTACTTC. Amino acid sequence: CASNKGVGEQYF.

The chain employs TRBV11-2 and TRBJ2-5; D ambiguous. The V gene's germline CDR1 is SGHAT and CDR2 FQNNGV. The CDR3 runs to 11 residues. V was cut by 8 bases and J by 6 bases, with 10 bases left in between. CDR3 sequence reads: CASLKSQTQYF. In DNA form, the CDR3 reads TGTGCCAGCCTTAAGAGTCAGACCCAGTACTTC.

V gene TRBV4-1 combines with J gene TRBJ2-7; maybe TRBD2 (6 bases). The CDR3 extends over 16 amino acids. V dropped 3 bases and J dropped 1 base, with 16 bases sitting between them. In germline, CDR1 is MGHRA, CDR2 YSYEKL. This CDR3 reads CASSHPDYRSSYEQYF. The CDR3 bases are TGCGCCAGCAGCCACCCGGACTACCGCTCTTCCTACGAGCAGTACTTC.

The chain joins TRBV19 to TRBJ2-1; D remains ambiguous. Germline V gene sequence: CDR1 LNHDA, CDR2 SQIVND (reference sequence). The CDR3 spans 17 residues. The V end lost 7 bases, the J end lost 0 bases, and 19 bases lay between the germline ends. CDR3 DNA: TGTGCCAGTACGGCTAGATTGGTTTCGAGCTCCTACAATGAGCAGTTCTTC. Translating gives CASTARLVSSSYNEQFF.

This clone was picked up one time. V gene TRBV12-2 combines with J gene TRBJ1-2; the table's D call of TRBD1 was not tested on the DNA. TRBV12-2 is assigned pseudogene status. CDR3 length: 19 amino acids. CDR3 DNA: TGTGCAAGTCGCGCCCAGCCGAGGGCGGGACAGGCGCCCCACTATGGCTACACCTTC. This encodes CASRAQPRAGQAPHYGYTF.